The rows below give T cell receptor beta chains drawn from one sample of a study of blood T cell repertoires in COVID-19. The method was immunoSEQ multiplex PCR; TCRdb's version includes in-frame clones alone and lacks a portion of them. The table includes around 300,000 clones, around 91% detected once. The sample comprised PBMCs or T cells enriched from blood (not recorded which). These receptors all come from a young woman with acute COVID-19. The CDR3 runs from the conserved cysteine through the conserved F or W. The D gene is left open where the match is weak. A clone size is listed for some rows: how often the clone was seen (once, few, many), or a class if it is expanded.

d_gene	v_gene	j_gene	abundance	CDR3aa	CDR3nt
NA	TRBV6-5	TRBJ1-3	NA	CASSRGDTGNTIYF	TGTGCCAGCAGCAGGGGTGATACTGGAAACACCATATATTTT
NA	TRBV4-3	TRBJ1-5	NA	CASSSRVDQPQHF	TGCGCCAGCAGCTCGCGGGTGGATCAGCCCCAGCATTTT
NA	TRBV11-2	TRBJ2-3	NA	CASSLGRGLSTDTQYF	TGTGCCAGCAGCCTGGGAAGGGGTCTGAGCACAGATACGCAGTATTTT
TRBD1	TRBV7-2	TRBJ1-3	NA	CASSIGQGYSGNTIYF	TGTGCCAGCAGCATCGGACAGGGCTACTCTGGAAACACCATATATTTT
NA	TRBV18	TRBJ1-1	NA	CASSPPIQGEVEAFF	TGTGCCAGCTCACCACCAATACAGGGTGAGGTTGAAGCTTTCTTT
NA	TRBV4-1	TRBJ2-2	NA	CASRHVGANTGELFF	TGCGCCAGCAGGCACGTGGGAGCGAACACCGGGGAGCTGTTTTTT
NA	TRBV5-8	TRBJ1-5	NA	CASSLGFPSSNQPQHF	TGTGCCAGCAGCTTGGGTTTCCCGTCTAGCAATCAGCCCCAGCATTTT
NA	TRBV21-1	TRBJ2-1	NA	CASRAGLAGYNEQFF	TGTGCCAGCCGCGCGGGACTAGCGGGATACAATGAGCAGTTCTTC
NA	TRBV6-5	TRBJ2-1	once	CASSYPNPVGDNEQFF	TGTGCCAGCAGTTACCCCAACCCGGTCGGGGACAATGAGCAGTTCTTC
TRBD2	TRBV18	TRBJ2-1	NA	CASSPRLAVLNEQFF	TGTGCCAGCTCACCACGACTAGCGGTGTTGAATGAGCAGTTCTTC
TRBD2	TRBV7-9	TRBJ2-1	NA	CASSPMTSGLYNEQFF	TGTGCCAGCAGCCCCATGACTAGCGGGCTTTACAATGAGCAGTTCTTC
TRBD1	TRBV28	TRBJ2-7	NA	CASTRDRYEQYF	TGTGCCAGCACCAGGGACAGATACGAGCAGTACTTC
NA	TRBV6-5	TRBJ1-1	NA	CATRVNTEAFF	TGTGCAACCAGGGTGAACACTGAAGCTTTCTTT
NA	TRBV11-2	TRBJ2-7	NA	CASSLAQRTYEQYF	TGTGCCAGCAGCTTAGCACAGCGGACCTACGAGCAGTACTTC
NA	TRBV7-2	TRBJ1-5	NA	CASSLAAGFQPQHF	TGTGCCAGCAGCTTAGCAGCAGGGTTTCAGCCCCAGCATTTT
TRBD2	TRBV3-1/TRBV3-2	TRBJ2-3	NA	CASTGLAGVPDTQYF	TGTGCCAGCACGGGGCTAGCGGGAGTCCCAGATACGCAGTATTTT
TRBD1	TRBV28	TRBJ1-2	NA	CASSLLGQGEGYTF	TGTGCCAGCAGTTTACTGGGACAGGGGGAGGGCTACACCTTC
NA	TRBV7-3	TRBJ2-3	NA	CASSPGSGSTDTQYF	TGTGCCAGCAGCCCTGGTAGCGGTAGCACAGATACGCAGTATTTT
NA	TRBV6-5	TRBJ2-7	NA	CASGGPFGEQYF	TGTGCCAGCGGAGGACCATTCGGGGAGCAGTACTTC
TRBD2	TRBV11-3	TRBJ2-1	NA	CASSPGTNHNEQFF	TGTGCCAGCAGCCCCGGGACTAACCACAATGAGCAGTTCTTC
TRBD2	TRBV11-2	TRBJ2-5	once	CASSWGGATQYF	TGTGCCAGCAGCTGGGGGGGAGCGACCCAGTACTTC
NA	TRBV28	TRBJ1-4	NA	CASSLLGYRVGEKLFF	TGTGCCAGCAGTTTATTAGGTTACAGGGTTGGTGAAAAACTGTTTTTT
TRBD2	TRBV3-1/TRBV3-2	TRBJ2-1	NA	CASEESGMNNEQFF	TGTGCCAGCGAGGAAAGCGGGATGAACAATGAGCAGTTCTTC
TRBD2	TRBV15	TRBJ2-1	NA	CATSPRPGLAGKSSYNEQFF	TGTGCCACCAGCCCCAGACCGGGACTAGCGGGTAAGAGCTCCTACAATGAGCAGTTCTTC
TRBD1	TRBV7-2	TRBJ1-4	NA	CASSLDRGYMFF	TGTGCCAGCAGCTTGGACAGGGGGTATATGTTTTTT
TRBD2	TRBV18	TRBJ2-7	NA	CASSPGLAGGYEQYF	TGTGCCAGCTCACCGGGCCTAGCGGGAGGGTACGAGCAGTACTTC
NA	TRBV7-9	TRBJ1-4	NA	CASSRSVGGLRTNEKLFF	TGTGCCAGCAGCAGAAGCGTCGGGGGGTTGCGGACTAATGAAAAACTGTTTTTT
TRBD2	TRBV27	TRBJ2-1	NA	CASSITSGLYNEQFF	TGTGCCAGCAGTATAACTAGCGGGCTATACAATGAGCAGTTCTTC
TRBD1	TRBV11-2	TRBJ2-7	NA	CASSLNRGQGFPYEQYF	TGTGCCAGCAGCTTGAACCGAGGACAGGGGTTCCCCTACGAGCAGTACTTC
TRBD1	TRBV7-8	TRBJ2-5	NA	CASSKTGGRETQYF	TGTGCCAGCAGCAAAACAGGGGGACGAGAGACCCAGTACTTC
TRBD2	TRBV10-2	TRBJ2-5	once	CASSESGLAGETQYF	TGCGCCAGCAGTGAGTCGGGACTAGCTGGGGAGACCCAGTACTTC
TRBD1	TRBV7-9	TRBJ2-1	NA	CASSPTGGQGNEQFF	TGTGCCAGCAGCCCGACAGGGGGCCAAGGGAATGAGCAGTTCTTC